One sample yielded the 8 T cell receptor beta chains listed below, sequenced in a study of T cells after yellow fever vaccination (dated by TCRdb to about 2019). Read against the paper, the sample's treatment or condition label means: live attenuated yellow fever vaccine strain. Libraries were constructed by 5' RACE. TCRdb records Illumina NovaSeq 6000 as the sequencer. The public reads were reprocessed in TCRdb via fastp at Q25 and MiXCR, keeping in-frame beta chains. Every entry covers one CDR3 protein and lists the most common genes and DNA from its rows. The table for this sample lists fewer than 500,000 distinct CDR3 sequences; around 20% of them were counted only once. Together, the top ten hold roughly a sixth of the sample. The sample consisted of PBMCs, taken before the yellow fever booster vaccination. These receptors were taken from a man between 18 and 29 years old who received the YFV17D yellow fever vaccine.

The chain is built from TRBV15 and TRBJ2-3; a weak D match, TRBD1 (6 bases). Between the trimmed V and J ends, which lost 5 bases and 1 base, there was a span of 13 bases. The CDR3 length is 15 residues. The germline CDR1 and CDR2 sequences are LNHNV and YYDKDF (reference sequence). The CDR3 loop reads CATSFGRGGTDTQYF. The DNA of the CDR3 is TGTGCCACCAGCTTTGGCAGGGGTGGCACAGATACGCAGTATTTT.

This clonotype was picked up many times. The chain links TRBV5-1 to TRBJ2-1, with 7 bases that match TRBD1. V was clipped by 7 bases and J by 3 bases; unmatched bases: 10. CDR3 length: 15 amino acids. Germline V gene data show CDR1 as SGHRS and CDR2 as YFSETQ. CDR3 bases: TGCGCCAGCGGCCGGGACAGCAGGTACTACAATGAGCAGTTCTTC. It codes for CASGRDSRYYNEQFF.

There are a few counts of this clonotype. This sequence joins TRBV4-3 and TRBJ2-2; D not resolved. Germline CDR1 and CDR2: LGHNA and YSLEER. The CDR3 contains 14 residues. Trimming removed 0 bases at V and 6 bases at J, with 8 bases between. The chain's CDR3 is CASSQEKAPGELFF. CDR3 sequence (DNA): TGCGCCAGCAGCCAAGAGAAGGCTCCCGGGGAGCTGTTTTTT.

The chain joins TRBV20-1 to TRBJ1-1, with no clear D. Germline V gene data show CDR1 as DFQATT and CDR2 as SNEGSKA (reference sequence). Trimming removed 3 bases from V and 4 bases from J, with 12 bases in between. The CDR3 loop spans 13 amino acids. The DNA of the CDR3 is TGCAGTGCTAGCGGCAGAAGGGCCACTGAAGCTTTCTTT. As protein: CSASGRRATEAFF.

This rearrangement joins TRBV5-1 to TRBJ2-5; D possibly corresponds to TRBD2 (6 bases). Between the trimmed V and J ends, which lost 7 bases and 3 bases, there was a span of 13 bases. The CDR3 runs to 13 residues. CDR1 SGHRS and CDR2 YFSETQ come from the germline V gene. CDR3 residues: CASADGGKETQYF. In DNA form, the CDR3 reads TGCGCCAGCGCCGACGGCGGGAAAGAGACCCAGTACTTC.

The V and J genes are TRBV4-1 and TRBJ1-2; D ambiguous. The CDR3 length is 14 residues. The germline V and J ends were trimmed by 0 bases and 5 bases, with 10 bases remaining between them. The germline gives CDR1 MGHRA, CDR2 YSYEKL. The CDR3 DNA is TGCGCCAGCAGCCAAGATGTGGGAGGTTATGGCTACACCTTC. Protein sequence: CASSQDVGGYGYTF.

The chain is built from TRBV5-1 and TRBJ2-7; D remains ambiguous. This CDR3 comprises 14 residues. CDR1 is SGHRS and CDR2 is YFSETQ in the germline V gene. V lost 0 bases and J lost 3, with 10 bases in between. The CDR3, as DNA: TGCGCCAGCAGCTTGGTGTCGCCCCACTACGAGCAGTACTTC. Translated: CASSLVSPHYEQYF.

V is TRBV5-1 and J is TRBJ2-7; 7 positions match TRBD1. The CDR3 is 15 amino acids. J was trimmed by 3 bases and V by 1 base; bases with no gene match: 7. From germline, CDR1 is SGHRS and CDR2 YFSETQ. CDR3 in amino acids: CASSLLRQGIYEQYF. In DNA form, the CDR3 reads TGCGCCAGCAGCTTGTTGAGACAGGGTATCTACGAGCAGTACTTC.